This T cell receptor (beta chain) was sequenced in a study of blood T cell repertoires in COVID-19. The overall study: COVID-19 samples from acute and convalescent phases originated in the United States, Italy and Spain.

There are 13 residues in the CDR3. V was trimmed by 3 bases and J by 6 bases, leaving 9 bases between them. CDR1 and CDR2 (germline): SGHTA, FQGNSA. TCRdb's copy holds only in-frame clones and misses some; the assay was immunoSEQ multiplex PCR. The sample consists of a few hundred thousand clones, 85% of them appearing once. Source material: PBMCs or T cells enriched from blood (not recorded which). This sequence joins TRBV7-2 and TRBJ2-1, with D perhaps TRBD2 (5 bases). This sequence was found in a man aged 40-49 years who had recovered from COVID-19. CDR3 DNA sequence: TGTGCCAGCAGCTTCCTCCGGGGCAATGAGCAGTTCTTC. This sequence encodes CASSFLRGNEQFF.